These 25 T cell receptor beta chains share one sample of origin, sequenced in a study of tumor and adjacent non-tumor tissue in lung cancer. The library came from three nested PCR rounds adapted from ARM-PCR protocols. TCRdb re-called the multiplex PCR reads with MiXCR, one entry per CDR3 protein. In the table there are 75,000 to 95,000 distinct CDR3 sequences, approximately 72% of which are singletons. No cell sorting was done before RNA was extracted from the tissue. The specimen was lung tumor tissue. These receptors were taken from a woman aged 40 to 55 with non-small cell lung cancer.

The rearrangement links TRBV18 to TRBJ2-5, with D perhaps assigned TRBD1 or TRBD2 (5 bases each). The CDR3 has 15 residues. Germline V gene sequence: CDR1 KGHSH, CDR2 LQKENI. V was clipped by 6 bases and J by 5 bases, with 19 bases between them. For the CDR3, the DNA is TGTGCCAGCTCCCACTCCAGGGAGAGGAGGGAGACCCAGTACTTC. Translated: CASSHSRERRETQYF.

In the case of this clonotype: Given the absence of the conserved phenylalanine or tryptophan at the CDR3 end, a read error is likely. This chain joins TRBV6-1 and TRBJ2-1; TRBD2 might be the D (6 bases). The CDR3 length is 16 residues. Germline V lookup: CDR1 MNHNS, CDR2 SASEGT. CDR3 DNA: TGTGCCAGCAGTGAAGCCGGGGGAAGCTCCTACAATGAACAGTTCATC. It yields the protein CASSEAGGSSYNEQFI.

On this clonotype itself: Likely a read error: the CDR3 ends without its conserved phenylalanine or tryptophan. The DNA for the CDR3 is TGTGCCAGCAGTCTTCCCGGGACAGGGACCTCCTACAAGCAGTACTTA. Translated: CASSLPGTGTSYKQYL. The V and J genes are TRBV28 and TRBJ2-7; 9 bases line up with TRBD1. Germline CDR1 reads MDHEN; CDR2 reads SYDVKM. CDR3 size: 16 residues.

The chain links TRBV6-1 to TRBJ2-3; the D is unclear. Germline values: CDR1 MNHNS, CDR2 SASEGT. The CDR3 has 12 residues. CDR3 bases: TGTGTGAGCGCAATTGGCACAGATACGCAGTATTTT. Translated: CVSAIGTDTQYF.

In regard to this clonotype: An end of the junction does not agree with germline; a read error may underlie this. This chain uses TRBV5-5 with TRBJ2-3; no clear D. This CDR3 is built from 16 residues. Germline CDR1 is SGHKS and CDR2 is YYEKEE (reference sequence). The CDR3 DNA reads as TGTGCCAGTAGCTCGCAATACAGCGATTTCTCAGATACGCAGTATTTT. It codes for CASSSQYSDFSDTQYF.

The chain couples TRBV6-5 to TRBJ1-6; TRBD1 might be the D (5 bases). CDR3 length: 17 amino acids. Germline CDR1 is MNHEY and CDR2 is SVGAGI. The V end was cut by 4 bases, the J end by 8 bases, with 21 bases between. This CDR3 is CASSFSKGRLGDSPLHF. The CDR3 nucleotides read TGTGCCAGCAGTTTCAGCAAGGGGCGGCTAGGAGATTCACCCCTCCACTTT.

This clonotype appeared once. A read error may produce the germline difference seen at one junction end. For the CDR3, the DNA is TGTGCCAGCAGTTTAGCGACTAACCGAAAAAACAATCAGTACTTT. Amino acids: CASSLATNRKNNQYF. The chain links TRBV12-3 or TRBV12-4 to TRBJ2-4; D is perhaps TRBD2 (5 bases). The CDR3 contains 15 residues.

Concerning this clonotype: The germline gene is not matched at one end of the junction; a read error may be the cause. The chain recombines TRBV6-5 with TRBJ1-5, with a weak D call TRBD1 (6 bases). Germline CDR1 reads MNHEY; CDR2 reads SVGAGI. This CDR3 region has 14 residues. The CDR3 sequence is CARGYWTVNQPQQF. CDR3 sequence (DNA): TGTGCCCGCGGATACTGGACAGTCAATCAGCCCCAGCAATTT.

This clonotype appeared a few times. The conserved phenylalanine or tryptophan is not found at the CDR3 terminus, so this likely reflects a read error. V is TRBV6-5 and J is TRBJ1-1; tentatively, D is TRBD1 (5 bases). The germline V gene encodes CDR1 MNHEY and CDR2 SVGAGI. The germline V and J ends were trimmed by 0 bases and 8 bases, with 13 bases remaining between them. CDR3 size: 14 residues. Here the CDR3 reads CASSYSLRTHEAFI. The CDR3 DNA reads as TGTGCCAGCAGTTACTCGCTTCGGACACACGAAGCTTTCATT.

As concerns this clonotype: At one end, the junction sequence differs from germline, possibly due to a read error. The chain couples TRBV12-3 or TRBV12-4 to TRBJ2-5; TRBD2 aligns across 13 bases. This CDR3 region has 17 residues. CDR3 sequence: CASSSGTSGMYQETQYF. The DNA of the CDR3 is TGTGCCAGTAGTTCCGGGACTAGCGGGATGTACCAAGAGACCCAGTACTTC.

The table lists this clonotype with a count of one. A single base separates this from a much larger clone, so it may be a read error. The V and J genes are TRBV20-1 and TRBJ2-7, with TRBD1 matching over 8 bases. In germline, CDR1 is DFQATT, CDR2 SNEGSKA (reference sequence). CDR3 length: 16 residues. Here the CDR3 DNA reads TGCAATGCTAGAGATCAGCAGGGGGCCGTATCCTACGAGCAGTACTTC. This gives the protein CNARDQQGAVSYEQYF.

V is TRBV5-1 and J is TRBJ2-3; D uncertain. From germline, CDR1 is SGHRS and CDR2 YFSETQ. The germline V and J ends were trimmed by 2 bases and 14 bases, with 21 bases remaining between them. The CDR3 is made up of 14 amino acids. Here the CDR3 DNA reads TGCGCCAGCAGCTTTTTCCAGAGTTGGGATACGTGGTATTTT. Protein sequence: CASSFFQSWDTWYF.

Points on this clonotype: Its ends do not fully match the called genes, so a read error is possible. V gene TRBV11-2 combines with J gene TRBJ2-2, with D perhaps TRBD2 (5 bases). This CDR3 has 13 residues. The V gene's germline CDR1 is SGHAT and CDR2 FQNNGV. CDR3 protein: CASSFSNAGELFF. The DNA of the CDR3 is TGTGCCAGTAGCTTTTCGAACGCCGGGGAGCTATTTTTT.

The chain employs TRBV11-3 and TRBJ2-3; D may match TRBD1 or TRBD2 (5 bases each). The length of the CDR3 is 17 residues. V lost 0 bases to trimming and J lost 2 bases, with 15 bases between them. Germline V gene lookup returns CDR1 SGHNT and CDR2 YENEEA. The CDR3 DNA reads TGTGCCAGCAGCTTAGAGGGGGTACCAGCTCTCACAGATACGCAGTATTTT. This encodes CASSLEGVPALTDTQYF.

Regarding this clonotype: At one of its ends the junction is not consistent with the germline gene, which may arise from a read error. The chain employs TRBV12-3 or TRBV12-4 and TRBJ2-1, with a weak D call TRBD1 (5 bases). The CDR3 contains 14 residues. CDR3 sequence (DNA): TGTGCCAGCAGTACGGACACCACCTACAATGGGCAGTTCTTC. This translates into CASSTDTTYNGQFF.

This clonotype was observed at least ten times. J is TRBJ2-5 and V is TRBV11-3, with no clear D. The CDR3 runs 15 residues. Trimming shortened V by 5 bases and J by 5 bases, and 18 bases separated the two germline ends. Germline V CDR1 and CDR2: SGHNT, YENEEA. The CDR3, as DNA: TGTGCCAGCAGCCCGGACGACTTAGGCCAGGAGACCCAGTACTTC. It translates to CASSPDDLGQETQYF.

The J gene is TRBJ2-7, the V gene TRBV11-1, with unresolved D. The CDR3 totals 14 residues. Trimming removed 10 bases at V and 3 bases at J, with 19 bases between. Germline V lookup: CDR1 SGHAT, CDR2 FQDESV (reference sequence). The CDR3 DNA reads TGTGCCAATAACTTAATGCTCGGCAGCTACGAGCAGTACTTC. Translation gives CANNLMLGSYEQYF.

The rearrangement uses TRBV6-6 and TRBJ1-1; perhaps TRBD1 as D (6 bases). This CDR3 comprises 13 residues. The V end was cut by 7 bases, the J end by 4 bases, with 13 bases between. The germline CDR1 and CDR2 sequences are MNHNY and SVGAGI (reference sequence). This CDR3 reads CASNSRGITEAFF. CDR3 DNA sequence: TGTGCCAGCAACTCCAGGGGTATCACTGAAGCTTTCTTT.

The chain employs TRBV11-3 and TRBJ2-2, with D tentatively TRBD1 (6 bases). This CDR3 comprises 15 residues. Germline V gives CDR1 SGHNT, CDR2 YENEEA. Trimming cost V 8 bases and J 13 bases, with 26 bases left between them. CDR3 protein: CASVTGQPNTGWLFF. The CDR3 DNA reads TGTGCCAGCGTAACCGGACAGCCCAACACCGGGTGGCTGTTTTTT.

V gene TRBV20-1 combines with J gene TRBJ1-1; D is uncertain. Trimming shortened V by 7 bases and J by 13 bases, and 25 bases separated the two germline ends. This CDR3 comprises 13 residues. Germline assignment: CDR1 DFQATT and CDR2 SNEGSKA (reference sequence). DNA for the CDR3: TGCAGTGTTAGGAGGCCTCTTTACACTGATGTTTTCTTT. Translation: CSVRRPLYTDVFF.

This rearrangement joins TRBV5-4 to TRBJ2-7, with 8 bases aligning to TRBD1. There are 15 residues in the CDR3. Germline assignment: CDR1 SGHNT and CDR2 YYREEE (reference sequence). The trim removed 0 bases at V and 4 bases at J, leaving 6 bases unmatched. The CDR3 DNA is TGTGCCAGCAGCTTGGGGACAGGGTTCTCATACGAGCAGTACTTC. Its protein is CASSLGTGFSYEQYF.

In regard to this clonotype: Likely a read error: the CDR3 ends without its conserved phenylalanine or tryptophan. This sequence joins TRBV14 and TRBJ2-7; TRBD2 might be the D (5 bases). The germline V gene has CDR1 SGHDN and CDR2 FVKESK. This CDR3 contains 16 residues. V shed 3 bases and J shed 4 bases, with 19 bases lying between them. The CDR3 region is CASSQETSASKYEQYS. The CDR3 nucleotides read TGTGCCAGCAGCCAGGAAACTAGTGCGTCCAAATACGAGCAGTACTCC.

Concerning this clonotype itself: Because the CDR3 is missing its conserved closing phenylalanine or tryptophan, this is likely a read error. This rearrangement joins TRBV25-1 to TRBJ1-1; TRBD1 matches at 7 bases. This CDR3 has 13 residues. Germline CDR1 is MGHDK and CDR2 is SYGVNS. The DNA for the CDR3 is TGTGCCAGCAGTAGGACAGGAGACACGGAAGCTTTCTTA. Translated, it gives CASSRTGDTEAFL.

CDR3 bases: TGCAGCGTTGGCCACAGGGCGGGTGAGCAGTTCTTC. Amino acid sequence: CSVGHRAGEQFF. The rearrangement links TRBV29-1 to TRBJ2-1; the D gene is possibly TRBD1 (6 bases). This CDR3 comprises 12 residues. Germline CDR1 SQVTM, CDR2 ANQGSEA. V shed 4 bases and J shed 9 bases, with 13 bases lying between them.

Details on this clonotype: One junction end does not reproduce the germline sequence, and a read error may be involved. The chain employs TRBV11-2 and TRBJ2-7, with D hard to call. This CDR3 comprises 16 residues. Germline CDR1 reads SGHAT; CDR2 reads FQNNGV. The CDR3 protein is CASSLVFRSSSYERYF. CDR3 nucleotides: TGTGCCAGTAGCTTAGTGTTTAGGTCGAGCTCATACGAGCGGTACTTC. The full variable domain, in which reference TRBV11-2 and TRBJ2-7 provide the parts outside the CDR3, is EAGVAQSPRYKIIEKRQSVAFWCNPISGHATLYWYQQILGQGPKLLIQFQNNGVVDDSQLPKDRFSAERLKGVDSTLKIQPAKLEDSAVYLCASSLVFRSSSYERYFGPGTRLTVT.